The 24 T cell receptor beta chains reported below all come from one sample, sequenced in a study of CD8+ T cells in alopecia areata. Extracted RNA was reverse transcribed, and the resulting cDNA served as sequencing template. TCRdb's copy holds only in-frame clones and misses some; the assay was immunoSEQ multiplex PCR. The table records fewer than 90,000 clones, roughly 47% of them present only once. Sequenced input: NKG2D-high CD8+ T cells sorted from blood. These receptors all stem from a human donor with alopecia areata.

The chain uses TRBV27 and TRBJ2-3; 12 bases map to TRBD2. CDR1 is MNHEY, CDR2 SMNVEV, per germline (reference sequence). CDR3 length: 15 residues. V was pared by 6 bases and J by 1 base, with 2 bases of the junction left unmatched. CDR3 DNA: TGTGCCAGCAGCCTAGCGGGAGGGGGCACAGATACGCAGTATTTT. Translated: CASSLAGGGTDTQYF.

This clone was detected a few times. The chain uses TRBV29-1 and TRBJ2-1; tentatively, D is TRBD2 (5 bases). The CDR3 runs to 14 residues. CDR1 is SQVTM and CDR2 is ANQGSEA in the germline V gene. Trimming left V 0 bases short and J 4 bases short, with 10 bases between. CDR3 protein: CSVEDRRLYNEQFF. The CDR3 DNA reads as TGCAGCGTTGAAGACCGCAGACTATACAATGAGCAGTTCTTC.

The rearrangement uses TRBV9 and TRBJ2-2; D is tentatively TRBD1 or TRBD2 (5 bases each). The germline V gene encodes CDR1 SGDLS and CDR2 YYNGEE. The ends were cut back, 2 bases at V and 8 bases at J, with 13 bases in the middle. CDR3 size: 14 residues. The chain's CDR3 is CASSVGHGGGELFF. In DNA form, the CDR3 reads TGTGCCAGCAGCGTCGGACATGGCGGGGGGGAGCTGTTTTTT.

V usage is TRBV30 and J usage is TRBJ1-6, with D uncertain. Trimming pared 1 base from V and 7 bases from J, leaving 8 bases between. The CDR3 totals 13 residues. Germline V gene lookup returns CDR1 GTSNPN and CDR2 SVGIG (reference sequence). The CDR3 DNA reads TGTGCCTGGAGTGGTGGGTCAAATTCACCCCTCCACTTT. Translation gives CAWSGGSNSPLHF. Variable domain in full (rest from reference TRBV30 and TRBJ1-6): SQTIHQWPATLVQPVGSPLSLECTVEGTSNPNLYWYRQAAGRGLQLLFYSVGIGQISSEVPQNLSASRPQDRQFILSSKKLLLSDSGFYLCAWSGGSNSPLHFGNGTRLTVT.

The CDR3 sequence: CASSVQGAYEQYF. CDR3 in DNA: TGTGCCAGCAGTGTTCAGGGGGCCTACGAGCAGTACTTC. The chain combines TRBV2 with TRBJ2-7; 7 positions match TRBD1. Per germline, CDR1 SNHLY and CDR2 FYNNEI. This CDR3 is 13 amino acids long. V shed 4 bases and J 2 bases; nucleotides not matched to a gene: 2.

This clone was counted between two and nine times. The CDR3 DNA follows: TGTGCCAGCAGCCCAGGGACAGGGAGCTACGAGCAGTACTTC. Protein: CASSPGTGSYEQYF. The chain recombines TRBV19 with TRBJ2-7; TRBD1 matches 9 bases. Germline CDR1 is LNHDA and CDR2 is SQIVND (reference sequence). V was pared by 9 bases and J by 3 bases, with 9 bases of the junction left unmatched. This CDR3 contains 14 residues.

This clone has a handful of counts. The chain couples TRBV28 to TRBJ2-7, with 7 bases aligning to TRBD1. In germline, CDR1 is MDHEN, CDR2 SYDVKM. J lost 3 bases, V lost 2 bases, and 7 bases had no gene match. The CDR3 length is 15 residues. The DNA of the CDR3 is TGTGCCAGCAGTTTAATTTCCAGGACAGGCTACGAGCAGTACTTC. Protein product: CASSLISRTGYEQYF.

This sequence joins TRBV27 and TRBJ2-2; possible D gene TRBD2, 6 bases. With 8 bases removed from V and 4 bases from J, the gap between germline ends came to 8 bases. Germline-derived CDR1 and CDR2 are MNHEY and SMNVEV (reference sequence). CDR3 length: 12 amino acids. CDR3 sequence reads: CASGTLTGELFF. DNA for the CDR3: TGTGCCAGCGGGACTCTCACCGGGGAGCTGTTTTTT.

This chain joins TRBV27 and TRBJ2-2; D remains unclear. The V end lost 2 bases, the J end lost 5 bases, and 9 bases lay between the germline ends. Germline assignment: CDR1 MNHEY and CDR2 SMNVEV (reference sequence). The CDR3 loop spans 14 amino acids. The CDR3, as DNA: TGTGCCAGCAGTTTAAGAGGCGAAACCGGGGAGCTGTTTTTT. It translates to CASSLRGETGELFF.

The V gene is TRBV20-1, the J gene TRBJ1-2; D remains unclear. This CDR3 comprises 9 residues. Germline V gene data show CDR1 as DFQATT and CDR2 as SNEGSKA (reference sequence). The chain's CDR3 is CSPNYGYTF. CDR3 nucleotide sequence: TGCAGCCCCAACTATGGCTACACCTTC.

J is TRBJ1-2 and V is TRBV5-6; the D is unclear. Trimming removed 0 bases from V and 7 bases from J, with 7 bases in between. Germline CDR1 is SGHDT and CDR2 is YYEEEE. This CDR3 is 12 amino acids long. CDR3 region: CASSLGWSGYTF. CDR3 bases: TGTGCCAGCAGCTTGGGTTGGAGTGGCTACACCTTC. The whole variable domain, remainder taken from reference TRBV5-6 and TRBJ1-2, is DAGVTQSPTHLIKTRGQQVTLRCSPKSGHDTVSWYQQALGQGPQFIFQYYEEEERQRGNFPDRFSGHQFPNYSSELNVNALLLGDSALYLCASSLGWSGYTFGSGTRLTVV.

The V gene is TRBV29-1, the J gene TRBJ2-7; TRBD2 aligns across 14 bases. CDR3 length: 14 amino acids. V shed 6 bases, J shed 5 bases, and the junction held 6 bases outside the gene matches. Germline lookup yields CDR1 SQVTM and CDR2 ANQGSEA. CDR3 amino acids: CSVAGTSGSNEQYF. The CDR3 DNA is TGCAGCGTGGCCGGGACTAGCGGGAGCAACGAGCAGTACTTC.

The rearrangement uses TRBV29-1 and TRBJ1-1; 9 bases fit TRBD1. This CDR3 spans 11 amino acids. Germline V CDR1 and CDR2: SQVTM, ANQGSEA. J gave up 7 bases and V 7 bases, and 4 bases lay outside the gene matches. The CDR3 sequence is CSAGTGSEAFF. The CDR3, as DNA: TGCAGCGCCGGGACAGGGAGTGAAGCTTTCTTT.

A few counts support this clone. V gene TRBV11-2 combines with J gene TRBJ2-1, with a tentative D call TRBD2 (5 bases). CDR1 is SGHAT and CDR2 is FQNNGV in the germline V gene. The CDR3 is 12 amino acids. Trimming left V 1 base short and J 10 bases short, with 8 bases between. CDR3 bases: TGTGCCAGCAGCTTAGGGACTGACGAGCAGTTCTTC. It encodes CASSLGTDEQFF.

This clone was found a few times. This chain uses TRBV29-1 with TRBJ2-3; 9 nucleotides match TRBD1. The CDR3 is made up of 15 amino acids. The junction had 8 bases not matched to a gene; V was cut back by 6 bases and J by 1 base. Germline-derived CDR1 and CDR2 are SQVTM and ANQGSEA. This CDR3 reads CSVGRTGAGTDTQYF. CDR3 nucleotide sequence: TGCAGCGTCGGGAGGACAGGGGCGGGCACAGATACGCAGTATTTT.

Only one count was recorded for this clone. V usage is TRBV27 and J usage is TRBJ2-5, with D perhaps matching TRBD1 (5 bases). Germline V lookup: CDR1 MNHEY, CDR2 SMNVEV (reference sequence). V shed 6 bases and J shed 3 bases, with 14 bases lying between them. The CDR3 is made up of 14 amino acids. CDR3 coding DNA: TGTGCCAGCAGGCGAACCCCAGGGAAAGAGACCCAGTACTTC. Protein product: CASRRTPGKETQYF.

CDR3 nucleotide sequence: TGTGCCAGCAGCTCAGACATAAACTATGGCTACACCTTC. Protein sequence: CASSSDINYGYTF. The V and J genes are TRBV11-2 and TRBJ1-2, with D hard to call. In germline, CDR1 is SGHAT, CDR2 FQNNGV. Deletions cut 4 bases from V and 2 bases from J, with 8 bases between. The CDR3 extends over 13 amino acids.

This clone showed up just a few times. The chain combines TRBV5-4 with TRBJ1-1, with D perhaps matching TRBD1 (5 bases). Between the trimmed V and J ends, which lost 4 bases and 4 bases, there was a span of 11 bases. The V gene's germline CDR1 is SGHNT and CDR2 YYREEE (reference sequence). The CDR3 runs to 13 residues. CDR3 in amino acids: CASSLEGTTEAFF. Here the CDR3 DNA reads TGTGCCAGCAGCCTCGAGGGGACCACTGAAGCTTTCTTT. Full variable domain (remainder filled in from reference TRBV5-4 and TRBJ1-1): ETGVTQSPTHLIKTRGQQVTLRCSSQSGHNTVSWYQQALGQGPQFIFQYYREEENGRGNFPPRFSGLQFPNYSSELNVNALELDDSALYLCASSLEGTTEAFFGQGTRLTVV.

The CDR3 DNA sequence: TGTGCCAGCAGTTTAAGACGGGGGAGCAATCAGCCCCAGCATTTT. This translates into CASSLRRGSNQPQHF. The chain employs TRBV27 and TRBJ1-5; D is perhaps TRBD1 (5 bases). The CDR3 has 15 amino acids. Germline lookup yields CDR1 MNHEY and CDR2 SMNVEV (reference sequence). The V end was cut by 2 bases, the J end by 1 base, with 9 bases between.

The rearrangement links TRBV15 to TRBJ2-5; tentatively, D is TRBD2 (5 bases). The germline V gene has CDR1 LNHNV and CDR2 YYDKDF (reference sequence). The ends were cut back, 1 base at V and 5 bases at J, with 17 bases in the middle. The CDR3 is 16 amino acids. The CDR3: CATSRGEGAAWETQYF. The CDR3 nucleotides read TGTGCCACCAGCAGAGGTGAGGGAGCGGCGTGGGAGACCCAGTACTTC.

The chain combines TRBV2 with TRBJ2-7, with a weak D call TRBD1 (6 bases). The germline V gene encodes CDR1 SNHLY and CDR2 FYNNEI. CDR3 size: 15 residues. The V gene lost 2 bases and the J gene lost 2 bases, with 13 bases spanning the gap. The CDR3 DNA reads TGTGCCAGCAGTGAAAACAGGGACACAACCTACGAGCAGTACTTC. This translates into CASSENRDTTYEQYF.

V and J are TRBV7-7 and TRBJ1-2, with 9 nucleotides matching TRBD1. CDR1 SSHAT and CDR2 FNYEAQ come from the germline V gene (reference sequence). Unmatched junction bases numbered 6, after V lost 2 bases and J lost 8 bases. The CDR3 has 14 residues. The CDR3 bases are TGTGCCAGCAGCTTACCGGGACAGGGAAGCGGCTACACCTTC. This gives the protein CASSLPGQGSGYTF.

This clone was counted a single time. The CDR3 spells CASSYDSGYEGYTF. DNA for the CDR3: TGTGCCAGCAGTTACGACAGTGGGTATGAAGGCTACACCTTC. This chain uses TRBV28 with TRBJ1-2; possibly TRBD1 for D (5 bases). V was trimmed by 4 bases and J by 8 bases, leaving 17 bases between them. CDR1 and CDR2 from the germline V gene are MDHEN and SYDVKM. CDR3 size: 14 residues.

This clone was detected only a few times. The chain links TRBV19 to TRBJ2-4, with D unresolved. Trimming removed 3 bases from V and 8 bases from J, with 8 bases in between. This CDR3 is built from 12 residues. CDR1 and CDR2 from the germline V gene are LNHDA and SQIVND (reference sequence). CDR3 sequence reads: CASSIRDDIQYF. CDR3 nucleotides: TGTGCCAGTAGTATTCGTGATGACATTCAGTACTTC.